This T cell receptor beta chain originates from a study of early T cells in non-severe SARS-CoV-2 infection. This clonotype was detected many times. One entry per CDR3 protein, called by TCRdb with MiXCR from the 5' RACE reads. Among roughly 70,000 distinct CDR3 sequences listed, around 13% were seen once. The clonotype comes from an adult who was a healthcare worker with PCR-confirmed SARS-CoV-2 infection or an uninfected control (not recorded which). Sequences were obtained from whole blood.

CDR3 residues: CASSRWGYSNQPQHF. CDR3 in DNA: TGTGCCAGCAGCCGCTGGGGTTATAGCAATCAGCCCCAGCATTTT. The chain carries TRBV27 and TRBJ1-5; D is ambiguous. The CDR3 consists of 15 residues. V was shortened by 6 bases and J by 0 bases, with 12 bases between the two germline ends. Germline V gives CDR1 MNHEY, CDR2 SMNVEV (reference sequence).